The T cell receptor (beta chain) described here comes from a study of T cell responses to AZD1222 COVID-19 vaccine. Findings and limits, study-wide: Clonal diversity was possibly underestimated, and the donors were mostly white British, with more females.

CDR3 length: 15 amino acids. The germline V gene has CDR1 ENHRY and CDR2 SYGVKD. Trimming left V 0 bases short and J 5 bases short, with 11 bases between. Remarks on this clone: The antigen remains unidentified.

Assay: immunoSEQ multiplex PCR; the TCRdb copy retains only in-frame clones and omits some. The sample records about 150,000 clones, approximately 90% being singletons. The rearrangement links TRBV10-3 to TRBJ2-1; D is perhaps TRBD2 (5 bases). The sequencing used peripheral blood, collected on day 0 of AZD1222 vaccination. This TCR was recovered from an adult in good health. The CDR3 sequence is CAISESPAEDNEQFF. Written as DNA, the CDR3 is TGTGCCATCAGTGAGTCACCAGCGGAAGACAATGAGCAGTTCTTC.